This is a list of T cell receptor beta chains from one sample in a study of chronic HIV infection and antiretroviral therapy. TCRdb fed the 5' RACE reads into MiXCR, producing one record per CDR3 protein. Of tens of thousands of distinct CDR3 sequences listed, roughly 9.1% are singletons. Input material: peripheral blood. The receptors stem from an adult who had HIV and had not received antiretroviral therapy, or was an uninfected healthy control (not recorded which). Both conserved end residues are part of each CDR3. A D gene is named only where the DNA matches it firmly. Rows may omit the clone size; those that give it use once, few, many or a size class.

CASSLSVTGTYEQYF TGCGCCAGCAGCTTGAGTGTCACAGGGACCTACGAGCAGTACTTC . TRBV5-1 . TRBJ2-7 15
CASSQGTSYNEQFF TGCGCCAGCAGCCAAGGGACTAGTTACAATGAGCAGTTCTTC few TRBV4-3 TRBD2 TRBJ2-1 14
CSVGSAGGPDTQYF TGCAGCGTTGGTTCGGCGGGGGGTCCAGATACGCAGTATTTT . TRBV29-1 TRBD2 TRBJ2-3 14
CSARPQGLLETQYF TGCAGTGCTCGACCACAGGGGCTTTTAGAGACCCAGTACTTC many TRBV20-1 TRBD1 TRBJ2-5 14
CASSQGSNQPQHF TGCGCCAGCAGCCAAGGGAGCAATCAGCCCCAGCATTTT many TRBV4-1 . TRBJ1-5 13
CSARPTGGGFMNEQFF TGCAGTGCTAGACCCACAGGGGGGGGCTTTATGAATGAGCAGTTCTTC . TRBV20-1 . TRBJ2-1 16
CAISEQEGSTGELFF TGTGCCATCAGTGAGCAGGAGGGGAGCACCGGGGAGCTGTTTTTT many TRBV10-3 . TRBJ2-2 15
CASSFRTEQFF TGTGCCAGCAGTTTTCGCACTGAGCAGTTCTTC many TRBV12-3/TRBV12-4 . TRBJ2-1 11
CASRATGDVNEQYF TGTGCCAGCAGGGCGACAGGGGACGTGAACGAGCAGTACTTC many TRBV25-1 TRBD1 TRBJ2-7 14
CASSLPTGGTDTQYF TGTGCCAGCAGCTTGCCTACGGGAGGTACAGATACGCAGTATTTT many TRBV5-4 TRBD2 TRBJ2-3 15
CASSQKSSDTDTQYF TGTGCCAGCAGCCAGAAGAGCTCCGACACAGATACGCAGTATTTT many TRBV4-2 . TRBJ2-3 15
CASSRETGYNEQFF TGTGCCAGCAGCCGCGAGACAGGATACAATGAGCAGTTCTTC few TRBV3-1 . TRBJ2-1 14
CASQERAGNTIYF TGTGCCAGCCAAGAAAGAGCTGGAAACACCATATATTTT . TRBV7-3 . TRBJ1-3 13
CSVESGGWNEQFF TGCAGCGTTGAAAGCGGGGGGTGGAATGAGCAGTTCTTC many TRBV29-1 TRBD2 TRBJ2-1 13
CASSSSPTGSNTGELFF TGTGCCAGCAGCTCCTCACCGACAGGATCGAACACCGGGGAGCTGTTTTTT . TRBV7-8 . TRBJ2-2 17
CASSFHRPGGFYEQYF TGTGCCAGCAGTTTCCACCGACCGGGGGGTTTCTACGAGCAGTACTTC many TRBV27 TRBD2 TRBJ2-7 16
CASSPGWTEAFF TGTGCCAGCAGTCCTGGATGGACTGAAGCTTTCTTT many TRBV25-1 . TRBJ1-1 12
CASSPRRSSGRPPSYNEQFF TGTGCCAGCTCACCACGAAGGTCTAGCGGGAGGCCCCCCTCCTACAATGAGCAGTTCTTC . TRBV18 TRBD2 TRBJ2-1 20
CASSLVGSSYEQYF TGTGCCAGCAGCTTAGTGGGGAGCTCCTACGAGCAGTACTTC many TRBV11-2 . TRBJ2-7 14
CSVESGAGNTIYF TGCAGCGTTGAATCGGGGGCTGGAAACACCATATATTTT many TRBV29-1 . TRBJ1-3 13
CSVESASGNTIYF TGCAGCGTTGAATCAGCGTCGGGAAACACCATATATTTT few TRBV29-1 . TRBJ1-3 13
CASRGQGRGNEQFF TGTGCCAGCAGGGGACAGGGGAGGGGCAATGAGCAGTTCTTC many TRBV12-3/TRBV12-4 TRBD1 TRBJ2-1 14
CASSSTEGANEKLFF TGTGCCAGCAGCTCAACGGAGGGGGCTAATGAAAAACTGTTTTTT once TRBV14 . TRBJ1-4 15
CASSVTGSPAQHF TGTGCCAGCAGTGTTACTGGATCCCCGGCCCAGCATTTT few TRBV25-1 . TRBJ1-5 13
CSVSESTTDTQYF TGCAGCGTTAGTGAGTCGACTACAGATACGCAGTATTTT few TRBV29-1 . TRBJ2-3 13
CASSESSQGGLMNTEAFF TGTGCCAGCAGTGAGAGTTCTCAAGGGGGCTTGATGAACACTGAAGCTTTCTTT many TRBV6-1 TRBD1 TRBJ1-1 18
CASSRRETQYF TGTGCCAGCAGTCGGAGGGAGACCCAGTACTTC many TRBV12-3/TRBV12-4 . TRBJ2-5 11
CASSPRTSNNEQFF TGTGCCAGCAGCCCGCGGACTAGCAACAATGAGCAGTTCTTC many TRBV13 TRBD2 TRBJ2-1 14
CASSQEVLAGGGNIQYF TGTGCCAGCAGCCAAGAGGTACTAGCGGGGGGAGGTAACATTCAGTACTTC few TRBV3-1 TRBD2 TRBJ2-4 17
CASSLQGSNQPQHF TGTGCCAGCAGTTTACAGGGTAGCAATCAGCCCCAGCATTTT many TRBV12-3/TRBV12-4 . TRBJ1-5 14
CASSLEQGSGGYTF TGTGCCAGCAGCTTAGAACAGGGAAGTGGCGGCTACACCTTC . TRBV7-2 . TRBJ1-2 14
CSVDRGQETQYF TGCAGCGTCGACAGGGGCCAAGAGACCCAGTACTTC many TRBV29-1 TRBD1 TRBJ2-5 12
CSHAGGGALDTQYF TGCAGCCATGCGGGCGGGGGGGCTTTAGATACGCAGTATTTT few TRBV29-1 TRBD2 TRBJ2-3 14
CASSPGQVQYEQYF TGTGCCAGCAGCCCAGGACAGGTCCAGTACGAGCAGTACTTC many TRBV7-9 TRBD1 TRBJ2-7 14
CASSPTGGRRNTEAFF TGTGCCAGCAGCCCGACAGGGGGCCGACGAAACACTGAAGCTTTCTTT . TRBV6-5 TRBD1 TRBJ1-1 16